Below are 16 T cell receptor beta chains sequenced from a single sample in a study of T cell responses to AZD1222 COVID-19 vaccine. The protocol was immunoSEQ multiplex PCR, while the TCRdb copy is restricted to in-frame clones and leaves out a portion. Of about 140,000 clones in the sample, over 85% are singletons; the top ten hold approximately 5.4%. The sequenced sample was peripheral blood, obtained on day 0 of AZD1222 vaccination. The receptors stem from an adult in good health.

J is TRBJ1-3 and V is TRBV3-1 (or the pseudogene TRBV3-2); D unresolved. The ends were cut back, 3 bases at V and 4 bases at J, with 16 bases in the middle. Germline V lookup: CDR1 LGHDT, CDR2 YNNKEL (reference sequence). The CDR3 is 16 amino acids. The CDR3 DNA reads TGTGCCAGCAGCCATATGACCCCAGTGCGCGGAAACACCATATATTTT. This translates into CASSHMTPVRGNTIYF.

This clone was found a few times. V is TRBV6-5 and J is TRBJ2-1; 7 bases match TRBD2. V lost 0 bases, J lost 4 bases, and 6 bases stayed unmatched. Germline V lookup: CDR1 MNHEY, CDR2 SVGAGI. The CDR3 length is 16 residues. CDR3 nucleotides: TGTGCCAGCAGTTACTCGGGCGGGAGTGCTTACAATGAGCAGTTCTTC. As protein: CASSYSGGSAYNEQFF.

The rearrangement uses TRBV2 and TRBJ1-6, with D unresolved. CDR1 and CDR2 from the germline V gene are SNHLY and FYNNEI. V lost 7 bases to trimming and J lost 0 bases, with 13 bases between them. The CDR3 is 16 residues long. CDR3 bases: TGTGCCAGCATTGGCCCAGGCAGCTCCTATAATTCACCCCTCCACTTT. Translated, it gives CASIGPGSSYNSPLHF.

The CDR3 protein is CATSDFKEGNQPQHF. DNA of the CDR3: TGTGCCACCAGTGATTTCAAAGAGGGCAATCAGCCCCAGCATTTT. This chain joins TRBV24-1 and TRBJ1-5; D is unclear. Germline CDR1 KGHDR, CDR2 SFDVKD. Between the trimmed V and J ends, which lost 1 base and 2 bases, there was a span of 8 bases. The CDR3 consists of 15 residues.

The J gene is TRBJ1-2, the V gene TRBV7-2; no clear D gene. Between the trimmed V and J ends, which lost 0 bases and 4 bases, there was a span of 9 bases. The CDR3 has 14 amino acids. CDR1 and CDR2 from the germline V gene are SGHTA and FQGNSA. CDR3 nucleotides: TGTGCCAGCAGCTTAGCCCGGAAGGGCTATGGCTACACCTTC. This encodes CASSLARKGYGYTF.

The chain uses TRBV5-1 and TRBJ1-5, with 9 positions matching TRBD1. Germline V CDR1 and CDR2: SGHRS, YFSETQ. Trimming at V came to 5 bases and at J to 7 bases, leaving 7 bases not matched to a gene. This CDR3 spans 14 amino acids. The CDR3 nucleotides read TGCGCCAGCAGTGAGGGACAGGGTGTCCAGCCCCAGCATTTT. It is translated as CASSEGQGVQPQHF.

The J gene is TRBJ2-1, the V gene TRBV4-2, with a tentative D call TRBD2 (6 bases). Germline V gene sequence: CDR1 LGHNA, CDR2 YNFKEQ. Trimming took 4 bases from V and 4 from J, leaving 17 bases between them. The length of the CDR3 is 16 residues. The CDR3 reads CASSLSIADPYNEQFF. CDR3 DNA sequence: TGTGCCAGCAGCCTCTCAATAGCGGATCCTTACAATGAGCAGTTCTTC.

The sample holds one count of this clone. The chain couples TRBV11-3 to TRBJ2-2; D could derive from TRBD1 or TRBD2 (7 bases each). The CDR3 contains 14 residues. Germline V gene data show CDR1 as SGHNT and CDR2 as YENEEA. Deletions cut 6 bases from V and 5 bases from J, with 13 bases between. The CDR3 reads CASRTGRGTGELFF. The CDR3 coding sequence is TGTGCCAGCAGGACAGGGAGGGGGACCGGGGAGCTGTTTTTT.

This chain joins TRBV7-9 and TRBJ1-5, with D perhaps TRBD1 (5 bases). Trimming took 0 bases from V and 2 from J, leaving 8 bases between them. This CDR3 has 15 residues. Germline V gives CDR1 SEHNR, CDR2 FQNEAQ (reference sequence). In DNA, the CDR3 is TGTGCCAGCAGCTTAGCTTCACAGGGCAATCAGCCCCAGCATTTT. Translated, it gives CASSLASQGNQPQHF.

The chain has TRBV6-1 and TRBJ1-1; perhaps TRBD1 as D (5 bases). Trimming removed 3 bases at V and 0 bases at J, with 8 bases between. The CDR3 is 14 amino acids. Germline CDR1 reads MNHNS; CDR2 reads SASEGT. CDR3 DNA: TGTGCCAGCAGTGACAGGGCGTTGAACACTGAAGCTTTCTTT. Protein sequence: CASSDRALNTEAFF.

This chain uses TRBV5-4 with TRBJ1-6; D perhaps matches TRBD1 (5 bases). Germline V gene lookup returns CDR1 SGHNT and CDR2 YYREEE (reference sequence). V dropped 0 bases and J dropped 7 bases, with 14 bases sitting between them. CDR3 length: 16 residues. This CDR3 is CASSLVGDRQNSPLHF. The DNA of the CDR3 is TGTGCCAGCAGCTTGGTGGGGGACCGACAAAATTCACCCCTCCACTTT.

The rearrangement uses TRBV7-9 and TRBJ2-5, with D hard to call. The V end lost 5 bases, the J end lost 5 bases, and 6 bases lay between the germline ends. The V gene's germline CDR1 is SEHNR and CDR2 FQNEAQ (reference sequence). This CDR3 is built from 11 residues. The CDR3 DNA follows: TGTGCCAGCAGCCTGACGGAGACCCAGTACTTC. It yields the protein CASSLTETQYF.

The chain's CDR3 is CASGQGINTDTQYF. CDR3 DNA sequence: TGTGCCAGCGGGCAGGGGATTAACACAGATACGCAGTATTTT. This chain links TRBV6-5 with TRBJ2-3; possibly TRBD1 for D (6 bases). The germline gives CDR1 MNHEY, CDR2 SVGAGI. This CDR3 region has 14 residues. V dropped 8 bases and J dropped 2 bases, with 14 bases sitting between them.

This chain connects TRBV3-1 (or the pseudogene TRBV3-2) to TRBJ2-1; D is unresolved. Per germline, CDR1 LGHDT and CDR2 YNNKEL (reference sequence). V lost 0 bases, J lost 9 bases, and 9 bases lay in between. The CDR3 is 13 residues long. The CDR3 loop is CASSQEKSGEQFF. CDR3 nucleotides: TGTGCCAGCAGCCAAGAAAAGTCTGGTGAGCAGTTCTTC.

The rearrangement joins TRBV4-1 to TRBJ2-7; 10 bases fit TRBD1. The germline V gene encodes CDR1 MGHRA and CDR2 YSYEKL. The V gene end was trimmed by 1 base and the J gene end by 4 bases; junction bases not matched to a gene: 4. The CDR3 extends over 15 amino acids. The CDR3 DNA is TGCGCCAGCAGCCAAGGGCGGACAGGGGGTTACGAGCAGTACTTC. This gives the protein CASSQGRTGGYEQYF.

The chain couples TRBV5-1 to TRBJ1-1; D is uncertain. The ends were cut back, 4 bases at V and 4 bases at J, with 17 bases in the middle. The CDR3 has 15 amino acids. The germline CDR1 and CDR2 sequences are SGHRS and YFSETQ. The CDR3 loop is CASSVYPDVGTEAFF. Written as DNA, the CDR3 is TGCGCCAGCAGCGTCTACCCGGACGTGGGCACTGAAGCTTTCTTT.